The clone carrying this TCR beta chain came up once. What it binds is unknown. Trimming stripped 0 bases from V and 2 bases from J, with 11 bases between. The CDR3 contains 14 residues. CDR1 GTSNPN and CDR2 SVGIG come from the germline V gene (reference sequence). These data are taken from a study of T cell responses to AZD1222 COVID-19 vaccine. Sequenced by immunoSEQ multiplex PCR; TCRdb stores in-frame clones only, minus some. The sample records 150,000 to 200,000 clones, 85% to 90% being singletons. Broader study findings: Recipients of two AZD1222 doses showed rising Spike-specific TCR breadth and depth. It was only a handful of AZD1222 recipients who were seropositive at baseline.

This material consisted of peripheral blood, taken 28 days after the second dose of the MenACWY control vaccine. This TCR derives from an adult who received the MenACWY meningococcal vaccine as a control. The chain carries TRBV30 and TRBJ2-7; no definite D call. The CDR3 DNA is TGTGCCTGGAGTGTACGAAGGGCTACCTACGAGCAGTACTTC. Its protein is CAWSVRRATYEQYF. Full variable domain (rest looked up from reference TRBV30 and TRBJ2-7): SQTIHQWPATLVQPVGSPLSLECTVEGTSNPNLYWYRQAAGRGLQLLFYSVGIGQISSEVPQNLSASRPQDRQFILSSKKLLLSDSGFYLCAWSVRRATYEQYFGPGTRLTVT.